This entry lists 28 T cell receptor beta chains sequenced from one sample in a study of spatial heterogeneity in lung cancer. As to time point: sample taken at primary tumor resection. Sequencing was performed on whole RNA extracted from tumor and nontumor lung tissue, or from frozen PBMC, and the material was left unsorted. MiXCR, applied by TCRdb to the 5' RACE reads, yields one record per CDR3 protein. The sample consists of fewer than 20,000 distinct CDR3 sequences, under 20% of them appearing once. The source material was PBMCs, sampled at surgery. The receptors were gathered from a male donor with early-stage non-small cell lung cancer.

The chain carries TRBV30 and TRBJ1-5; TRBD1 might be the D (6 bases). Germline V gene data show CDR1 as GTSNPN and CDR2 as SVGIG (reference sequence). With 0 bases removed from V and 4 bases from J, the gap between germline ends came to 10 bases. The CDR3 runs 14 residues. In DNA, the CDR3 is TGTGCCTGGAGTGTAGGGGGAGGAAATCAGCCCCAGCATTTT. Translation gives CAWSVGGGNQPQHF.

The chain combines TRBV20-1 with TRBJ2-2; no clear D. Trimming took off 1 base at V and 5 bases at J, with 14 bases between the two ends. Germline V lookup: CDR1 DFQATT, CDR2 SNEGSKA (reference sequence). The CDR3 has 15 amino acids. The CDR3 nucleotides read TGCAGTGCTAGAGCCCCTACCGCAATGACCGGGGAGCTGTTTTTT. Amino acid sequence: CSARAPTAMTGELFF.

This clonotype showed up many times. This sequence joins TRBV11-2 and TRBJ2-7; TRBD1 matches 7 bases. The CDR3 spans 16 residues. Germline loops: CDR1 SGHAT, CDR2 FQNNGV. V dropped 4 bases and J dropped 2; count of bases not matched to a gene: 11. Here the CDR3 DNA reads TGTGCCAGCAGCTGGAGCGTCGGACAGGCCGCCTACGAGCAGTACTTC. Its protein product is CASSWSVGQAAYEQYF.

The chain is built from TRBV20-1 and TRBJ2-5; D not certain. V was trimmed by 1 base and J by 1 base, leaving 7 bases between them. The CDR3 consists of 13 residues. Germline V gives CDR1 DFQATT, CDR2 SNEGSKA (reference sequence). The chain's CDR3 is CSARVLVQETQYF. The CDR3 coding sequence is TGCAGTGCTAGAGTTCTAGTCCAAGAGACCCAGTACTTC.

This clonotype is medium-sized by share. The gene calls are TRBV7-9 and TRBJ1-2; D unresolved. The CDR3 spans 14 residues. Germline loops: CDR1 SEHNR, CDR2 FQNEAQ (reference sequence). V lost 2 bases and J lost 5, with 12 bases in between. The CDR3 protein is CASSLSGNLYGYTF. The CDR3 nucleotides read TGTGCCAGCAGCTTAAGTGGGAACCTGTATGGCTACACCTTC. The whole variable domain, filled in from reference TRBV7-9 and TRBJ1-2, reads DTGVSQNPRHKITKRGQNVTFRCDPISEHNRLYWYRQTLGQGPEFLTYFQNEAQLEKSRLLSDRFSAERPKGSFSTLEIQRTEQGDSAMYLCASSLSGNLYGYTFGSGTRLTVV.

The V call is TRBV6-5, the J call TRBJ1-1; D is uncertain. V was trimmed by 5 bases and J by 4 bases, leaving 14 bases between them. CDR1 and CDR2 from the germline V gene are MNHEY and SVGAGI. The length of the CDR3 is 14 residues. DNA of the CDR3: TGTGCCAGCAGTCCTGACGCGCCCCTCACTGAAGCTTTCTTT. Its translation is CASSPDAPLTEAFF.

The chain employs TRBV7-9 and TRBJ2-7; 9 bases line up with TRBD1. CDR1 SEHNR and CDR2 FQNEAQ come from the germline V gene (reference sequence). The CDR3 contains 15 residues. J gave up 3 bases and V 5 bases, and 8 bases lay outside the gene matches. CDR3 bases: TGTGCCAGCAGCCAATTACAGGGGGCAGTCTACGAGCAGTACTTC. Its protein is CASSQLQGAVYEQYF.

This clonotype has a count of ten or more. The genes are TRBV29-1 and TRBJ1-5, with 7 positions matching TRBD1. The V gene's germline CDR1 is SQVTM and CDR2 ANQGSEA. The CDR3 runs to 13 residues. V lost 6 bases, J lost 4 bases, and 6 bases stayed unmatched. The CDR3 DNA is TGCAGCGTCCGCGACAGGGATAATCAGCCCCAGCATTTT. This encodes CSVRDRDNQPQHF.

In its sample, this clonotype was seen many times. The chain employs TRBV5-1 and TRBJ1-1; 9 bases line up with TRBD1. CDR1 is SGHRS, CDR2 YFSETQ, per germline. This CDR3 contains 15 residues. Unmatched junction bases numbered 6, after V lost 2 bases and J lost 4 bases. The chain's CDR3 is CASSFNGQGSTEAFF. The CDR3 region has the DNA TGCGCCAGCAGCTTTAACGGACAGGGGAGCACTGAAGCTTTCTTT.

Points on this clonotype: This sequence may be a read error, since a much larger clone differs from it by one base. The V call is TRBV6-5, the J call TRBJ1-5; 10 bases align to TRBD1. The CDR3 is made up of 15 amino acids. Looked up from germline, CDR1 is MNHEY and CDR2 is SVGAGI. The CDR3 reads CARSLAGTGAQPQHF. The CDR3 coding sequence is TGTGCCCGCAGTTTGGCCGGGACAGGGGCTCAGCCCCAGCATTTT.

By share, this clonotype ranks as medium-sized. The chain is built from TRBV7-2 and TRBJ2-3; D unclear. Trimming took 5 bases from V and 1 from J, leaving 10 bases between them. The CDR3 consists of 14 residues. Germline CDR1 is SGHTA and CDR2 is FQGNSA. CDR3 residues: CASSTYQGTDTQYF. The CDR3 nucleotides read TGTGCCAGCAGCACTTATCAGGGCACAGATACGCAGTATTTT.

There are many counts of this clonotype. The V and J genes are TRBV20-1 and TRBJ2-5, with TRBD2 as a possible D gene (6 bases). V was cut by 3 bases and J by 5 bases, with 19 bases left in between. This CDR3 has 15 amino acids. Germline assignment: CDR1 DFQATT and CDR2 SNEGSKA (reference sequence). The CDR3 is CSASLLAGTGETQYF. The CDR3 nucleotides are TGCAGTGCTAGCCTACTGGCGGGGACTGGGGAGACCCAGTACTTC.

This clonotype is deemed medium-sized. This chain connects TRBV5-6 to TRBJ2-3; D gene ambiguous. The germline CDR1 and CDR2 sequences are SGHDT and YYEEEE. V dropped 3 bases and J dropped 4 bases, with 9 bases sitting between them. This CDR3 region has 13 residues. This CDR3 reads CASSSRPADTQYF. The CDR3 DNA sequence: TGTGCCAGCAGCTCCCGTCCCGCAGATACGCAGTATTTT.

This clonotype was counted ten times or more. The chain has TRBV27 and TRBJ1-3, with 8 bases fitting TRBD1. The trim removed 3 bases at V and 1 base at J, leaving 2 bases unmatched. Germline V gene data show CDR1 as MNHEY and CDR2 as SMNVEV (reference sequence). There are 15 residues in the CDR3. The chain's CDR3 is CASSFTGGSGNTIYF. CDR3 nucleotide sequence: TGTGCCAGCAGTTTTACAGGGGGTTCTGGAAACACCATATATTTT.

The rearrangement links TRBV20-1 to TRBJ2-7; TRBD2 matches at 7 bases. The CDR3 is made up of 12 amino acids. Germline V gene sequence: CDR1 DFQATT, CDR2 SNEGSKA (reference sequence). V gave up 4 bases and J gave up 3 bases; unmatched junction bases: 3. The CDR3 spells CSATPSGYEQYF. CDR3 nucleotide sequence: TGCAGTGCTACTCCTAGCGGCTACGAGCAGTACTTC.

This clonotype was seen many times. The chain is built from TRBV2 and TRBJ2-3; D ambiguous. V lost 6 bases, J lost 3 bases, and 10 bases lay in between. The CDR3 is 13 amino acids. Germline lookup yields CDR1 SNHLY and CDR2 FYNNEI. CDR3: CASRHYATDTQYF. The CDR3 bases are TGTGCCAGCAGACACTATGCAACAGATACGCAGTATTTT. Filled out from reference TRBV2 and TRBJ2-3, the complete variable domain reads EPEVTQTPSHQVTQMGQEVILRCVPISNHLYFYWYRQILGQKVEFLVSFYNNEISEKSEIFDDQFSVERPDGSNFTLKIRSTKLEDSAMYFCASRHYATDTQYFGPGTRLTVL.

This clonotype was picked up many times. The chain recombines TRBV7-9 with TRBJ2-1, with a possible D match to TRBD2 (7 bases). Germline loops: CDR1 SEHNR, CDR2 FQNEAQ (reference sequence). The CDR3 runs 15 residues. With 2 bases removed from V and 4 bases from J, the gap between germline ends came to 12 bases. This chain's CDR3 is CASSLMGGLYNEQFF. The CDR3 DNA sequence: TGTGCCAGCAGCTTAATGGGGGGGCTATACAATGAGCAGTTCTTC.

The rearrangement uses TRBV9 and TRBJ1-6, with a tentative D call TRBD1 (5 bases). Germline values: CDR1 SGDLS, CDR2 YYNGEE. The V end was cut by 0 bases, the J end by 7 bases, with 14 bases between. The CDR3 extends over 16 amino acids. The CDR3 loop is CASSVAPGAGNSPLHF. CDR3 sequence (DNA): TGTGCCAGCAGCGTAGCACCCGGGGCGGGGAATTCACCCCTCCACTTT. Based on the CDR3 plus reference TRBV9 and TRBJ1-6, the full variable domain is DSGVTQTPKHLITATGQRVTLRCSPRSGDLSVYWYQQSLDQGLQFLIQYYNGEERAKGNILERFSAQQFPDLHSELNLSSLELGDSALYFCASSVAPGAGNSPLHFGNGTRLTVT.

The CDR3 sequence: CASSLRSRGTKIYEQYF. The CDR3 DNA is TGTGCCAGCAGCTTAAGGTCGCGGGGCACTAAGATCTACGAGCAGTACTTC. This chain uses TRBV13 with TRBJ2-7; possibly TRBD2 for D (6 bases). Trimming left V 2 bases short and J 3 bases short, with 20 bases between. Germline V gene data show CDR1 as PRHDT and CDR2 as FYEKMQ (reference sequence). The CDR3 loop spans 17 amino acids.

V and J are TRBV25-1 and TRBJ2-1, with 8 bases lining up with TRBD2. Germline values: CDR1 MGHDK, CDR2 SYGVNS. CDR3 length: 15 amino acids. J was trimmed by 4 bases and V by 1 base; bases with no gene match: 3. CDR3 in DNA: TGTGCCAGCAGTGAATCCCGGGGGGGATACAATGAGCAGTTCTTC. Its protein product is CASSESRGGYNEQFF.

This clonotype has a count of ten or more. The rearrangement uses TRBV10-3 and TRBJ1-2, with 7 bases that match TRBD1. Germline V gene sequence: CDR1 ENHRY, CDR2 SYGVKD. J lost 4 bases, V lost 4 bases, and 6 bases had no gene match. The CDR3 length is 14 residues. CDR3 loop: CAISVTGVGYGYTF. CDR3 sequence (DNA): TGTGCCATCAGTGTCACAGGGGTTGGCTATGGCTACACCTTC.

This clonotype was counted at least ten times. This chain connects TRBV3-1 to TRBJ1-2, with 7 bases lining up with TRBD1. With 4 bases clipped from V and 2 bases from J, the junction kept 4 bases outside the gene matches. The V gene's germline CDR1 is LGHDT and CDR2 YNNKEL (reference sequence). There are 14 residues in the CDR3. CDR3 residues: CASSPRGQNYGYTF. DNA for the CDR3: TGTGCCAGCAGCCCGAGGGGACAGAACTATGGCTACACCTTC.

The chain uses TRBV19 and TRBJ1-4; D unclear. The CDR3 is 14 amino acids. Trimming shortened V by 3 bases and J by 7 bases, and 12 bases separated the two germline ends. In germline, CDR1 is LNHDA, CDR2 SQIVND (reference sequence). As DNA, the CDR3 is TGTGCCAGTAGTATTACCCAGTCGCGTGAAAAACTGTTTTTT. It codes for CASSITQSREKLFF.

The chain uses TRBV10-3 and TRBJ1-5; TRBD1 matches 9 bases. The germline V gene encodes CDR1 ENHRY and CDR2 SYGVKD. The J segment lost 5 bases and the V segment lost 0 bases, leaving 8 bases of the junction unmatched. The CDR3 is 17 residues long. CDR3 in amino acids: CAISESGTGFSYQPQHF. Written as DNA, the CDR3 is TGTGCCATCAGTGAGTCCGGGACAGGGTTTTCTTATCAGCCCCAGCATTTT.

The table lists this clonotype with a few counts. The rearrangement uses TRBV14 and TRBJ2-1; a possible D gene is TRBD1 (6 bases). CDR3 length equals 16 residues. Deletions cut 2 bases from V and 3 bases from J, with 14 bases between. Germline CDR1 is SGHDN and CDR2 is FVKESK. The CDR3 nucleotides read TGTGCCAGCAGCCAACAAACAGGGCAAGACTACAATGAGCAGTTCTTC. Amino acid sequence: CASSQQTGQDYNEQFF.

This clonotype was detected only a few times. V gene TRBV6-1 combines with J gene TRBJ2-3; D is possibly TRBD1 (5 bases). Per the germline V gene, CDR1 is MNHNS and CDR2 is SASEGT. This CDR3 region has 12 residues. V lost 10 bases, J lost 4 bases, and 12 bases lay in between. The DNA for the CDR3 is TGTGCCACTCGCCAGGGCGCAGATACGCAGTATTTT. Its protein product is CATRQGADTQYF.

This chain links TRBV5-6 with TRBJ2-5; D is ambiguous. Germline V gene sequence: CDR1 SGHDT, CDR2 YYEEEE. This CDR3 is built from 15 residues. Trimming left V 3 bases short and J 5 bases short, with 17 bases between. This CDR3 is CASSWSHLAGETQYF. CDR3 bases: TGTGCCAGCAGCTGGTCCCACCTTGCTGGTGAGACCCAGTACTTC.

This clonotype showed up many times. The V gene is TRBV5-4, the J gene TRBJ2-2; TRBD1 agrees at 9 bases. The CDR3 totals 15 residues. CDR1 is SGHNT, CDR2 YYREEE, per germline (reference sequence). J was trimmed by 7 bases and V by 3 bases; bases with no gene match: 7. The CDR3 is CASSWDREMIGELFF. In DNA form, the CDR3 reads TGTGCCAGCAGCTGGGACAGGGAAATGATCGGGGAGCTGTTTTTT.